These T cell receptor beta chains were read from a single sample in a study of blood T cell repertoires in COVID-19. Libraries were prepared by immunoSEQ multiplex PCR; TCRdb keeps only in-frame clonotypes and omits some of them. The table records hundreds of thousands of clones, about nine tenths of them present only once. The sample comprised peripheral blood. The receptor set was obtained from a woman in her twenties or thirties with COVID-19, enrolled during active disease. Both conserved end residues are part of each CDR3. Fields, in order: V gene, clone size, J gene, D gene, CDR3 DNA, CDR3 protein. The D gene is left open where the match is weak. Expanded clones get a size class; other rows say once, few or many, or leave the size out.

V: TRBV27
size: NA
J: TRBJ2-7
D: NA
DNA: TGTGCCAGCAGTTTGGGGTTGACAGGTTACCCCTACGAGCAGTACTTC
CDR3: CASSLGLTGYPYEQYF

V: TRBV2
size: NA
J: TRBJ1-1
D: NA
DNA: TGTGCCAGCAGTGAAGCCTTCGCAGTCAACACTGAAGCTTTCTTT
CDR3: CASSEAFAVNTEAFF

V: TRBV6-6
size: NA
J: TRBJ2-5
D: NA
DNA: TGTGCCAGCACCACAATGCAGGGTCAGACCCAGTACTTC
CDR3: CASTTMQGQTQYF

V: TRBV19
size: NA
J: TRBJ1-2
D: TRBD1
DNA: TGTGCCAGTAGTATCCGACAGGGGGCTAACTATGGCTACACCTTC
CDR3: CASSIRQGANYGYTF

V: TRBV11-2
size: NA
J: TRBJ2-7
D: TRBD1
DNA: TGTGCCAGCAGACGACTAGGGGGACAGGGACCCGAGCAGTACTTC
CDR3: CASRRLGGQGPEQYF

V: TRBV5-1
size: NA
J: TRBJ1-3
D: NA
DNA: TGCGCCAGCAGCTTTATTAGTGGGGGCCAGTTAGAGTCTGGAAACACCATATATTTT
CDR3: CASSFISGGQLESGNTIYF

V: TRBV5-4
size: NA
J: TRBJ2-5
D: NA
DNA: TGTGCCAGCAGCTTGGGGCTGGAGCAAGAGACCCAGTACTTC
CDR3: CASSLGLEQETQYF

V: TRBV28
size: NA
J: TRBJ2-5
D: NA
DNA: TGTGCCAGCACCGGAGCGGACCAAGAGACCCAGTACTTC
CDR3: CASTGADQETQYF

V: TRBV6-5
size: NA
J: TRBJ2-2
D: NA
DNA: TGTGCCAGCAGTTACTTTGGGGGGGCGACCGGGGAGCTGTTTTTT
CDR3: CASSYFGGATGELFF

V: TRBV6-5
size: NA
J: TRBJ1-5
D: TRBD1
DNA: TGTGCCAGCAACCCGGGACAGCCTAATCAGCCCCAGCATTTT
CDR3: CASNPGQPNQPQHF

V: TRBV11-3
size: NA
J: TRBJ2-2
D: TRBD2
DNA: TGTGCCAGCTCGCGGGGGGGAAACACCGGGGAGCTGTTTTTT
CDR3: CASSRGGNTGELFF

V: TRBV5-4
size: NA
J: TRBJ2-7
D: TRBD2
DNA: TGTGCCAGCAGCTTGGCGGGGGGGGCGTGGGAGCAGTACTTC
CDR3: CASSLAGGAWEQYF

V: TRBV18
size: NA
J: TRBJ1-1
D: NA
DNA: TGTGCCAGCTCACCATTATCGACAAAGTCGAACACTGAAGCTTTCTTT
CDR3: CASSPLSTKSNTEAFF

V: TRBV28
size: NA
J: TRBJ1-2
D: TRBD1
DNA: TGTGCCAGCAGCTGGACAGGGCCACCTGGCTACACCTTC
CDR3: CASSWTGPPGYTF

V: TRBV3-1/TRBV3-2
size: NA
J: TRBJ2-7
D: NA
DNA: TGTGCCAGCAGCCAAGCCCCGATGACAACCTACGAGCAGTACTTC
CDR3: CASSQAPMTTYEQYF

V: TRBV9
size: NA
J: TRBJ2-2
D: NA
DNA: TGTGCCAGCAGCGTAGGGAGGGTCGGGTCCGGGGAGCTGTTTTTT
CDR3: CASSVGRVGSGELFF

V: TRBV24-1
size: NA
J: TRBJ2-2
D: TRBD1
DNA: TGTGCCACCAGTAGGACAGGCGGCCCCGGGGAGCTGTTTTTT
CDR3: CATSRTGGPGELFF

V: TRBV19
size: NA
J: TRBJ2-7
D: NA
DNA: TGTGCCAGTAGTGGTCTAAACTACGAGCAGTACTTC
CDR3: CASSGLNYEQYF

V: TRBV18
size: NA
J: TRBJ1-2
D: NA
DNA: TGTGCCAGCCCCCCGAGATTTCAGGAAAATGGCTACACCTTC
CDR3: CASPPRFQENGYTF

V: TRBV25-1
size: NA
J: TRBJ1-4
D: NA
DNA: TGTGCCAGCAGTGAAAGGGGGAACCCGTGGGAAAAACTGTTTTTT
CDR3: CASSERGNPWEKLFF

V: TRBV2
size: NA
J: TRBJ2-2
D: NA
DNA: TGTGCCAGCAGGGGCACCTCGAACACCGGGGAGCTGTTTTTT
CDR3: CASRGTSNTGELFF

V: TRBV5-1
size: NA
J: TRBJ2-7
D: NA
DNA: TGCGCCAGCAGCCGTGACAGTTTACAGTTCTACGAGCAGTACTTC
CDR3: CASSRDSLQFYEQYF

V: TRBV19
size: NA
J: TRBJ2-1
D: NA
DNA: TGTGCCAGTAGTATTAACCGGGGTTCCTACAATGAGCAGTTCTTC
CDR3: CASSINRGSYNEQFF

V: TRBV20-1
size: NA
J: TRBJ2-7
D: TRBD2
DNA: TGCAGTGCTAGTGAGGGACTAGCGGGGGGTGGGGAGCAGTACTTC
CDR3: CSASEGLAGGGEQYF

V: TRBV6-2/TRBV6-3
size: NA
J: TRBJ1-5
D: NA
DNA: TGTGCCAGCAGTTACGGGGGGGGCCGAAATCAGCCCCAGCATTTT
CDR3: CASSYGGGRNQPQHF

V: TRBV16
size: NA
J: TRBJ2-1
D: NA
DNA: TGTGCCAGCAGCCCCTTGGGGGCCGCTTACAATGAGCAGTTCTTC
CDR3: CASSPLGAAYNEQFF

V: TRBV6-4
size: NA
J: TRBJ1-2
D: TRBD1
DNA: TGTGCCAGCACGTCTAGGACAGGGTTCTATGGCTACACCTTC
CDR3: CASTSRTGFYGYTF

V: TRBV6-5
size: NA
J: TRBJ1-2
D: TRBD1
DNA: TGTGCCAGCAGGACACAGGGGAACTATGGCTACACCTTC
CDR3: CASRTQGNYGYTF

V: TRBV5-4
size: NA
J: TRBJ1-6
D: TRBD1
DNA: TGTGCCAGCAGGACGACAGGGGGGGTAGATTCACCCCTCCACTTT
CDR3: CASRTTGGVDSPLHF

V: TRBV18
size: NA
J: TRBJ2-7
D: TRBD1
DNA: TGTGCCAGCTCACCGAGGGACAGGGAGTACGAGCAGTACTTC
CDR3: CASSPRDREYEQYF

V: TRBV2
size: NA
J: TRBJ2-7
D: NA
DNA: TGTGCCAGCGGAAATCGGGATTCGACCTACGAGCAGTACTTC
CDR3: CASGNRDSTYEQYF

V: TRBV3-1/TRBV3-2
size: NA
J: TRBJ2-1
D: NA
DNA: TGTGCCAGCAGCCAAGACAGGTACAATGAGCAGTTCTTC
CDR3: CASSQDRYNEQFF

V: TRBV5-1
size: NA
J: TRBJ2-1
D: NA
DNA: TGCGCCAGCAGCTTGGCGTCCTCCTACAATGAGCAGTTCTTC
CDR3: CASSLASSYNEQFF

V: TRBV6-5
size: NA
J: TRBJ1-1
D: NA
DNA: TGTGCCAGCATGTCACAGCTAAACACTGAAGCTTTCTTT
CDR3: CASMSQLNTEAFF

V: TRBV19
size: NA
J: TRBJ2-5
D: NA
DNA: TGTGCCAGTACCTCAGGGGAGACCCAGTACTTC
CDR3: CASTSGETQYF

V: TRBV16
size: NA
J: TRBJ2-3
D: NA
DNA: TGTGCCAGCAGGAAGCCGGGGGGCACAGATACGCAGTATTTT
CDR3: CASRKPGGTDTQYF

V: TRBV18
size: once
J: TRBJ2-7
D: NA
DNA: TGTGCCAGCTCACTTAGGGGCGAGCAGTACTTC
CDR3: CASSLRGEQYF

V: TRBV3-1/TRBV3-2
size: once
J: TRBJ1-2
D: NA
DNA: TGTGCCAGCAGCCTTAGTACGTCGGGGGGCTACACCTTC
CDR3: CASSLSTSGGYTF

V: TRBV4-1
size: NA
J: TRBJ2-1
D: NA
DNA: TGCGCCAGCAGCCAAGGAGACGGCGGTGAGCAGTTCTTC
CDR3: CASSQGDGGEQFF

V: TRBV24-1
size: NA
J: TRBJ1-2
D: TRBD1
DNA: TGTGCCACCAGTGTCGGAGGCAGGGGGCCCCCTACGGGCTACACCTTC
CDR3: CATSVGGRGPPTGYTF

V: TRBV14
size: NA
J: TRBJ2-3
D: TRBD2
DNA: TGTGCCAGCAGCCGGAGCACTAGCGGGGCCCCCACAGATACGCAGTATTTT
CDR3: CASSRSTSGAPTDTQYF

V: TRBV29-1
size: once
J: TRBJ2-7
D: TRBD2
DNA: TGCAGCGTTGTCGGACTAGCGGGGGACGAGCAGTACTTC
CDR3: CSVVGLAGDEQYF

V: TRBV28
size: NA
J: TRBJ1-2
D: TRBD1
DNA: TGTGCCAGCAGGGATTTTTCGGGGACAGGGATTGGCTACACCTTC
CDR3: CASRDFSGTGIGYTF

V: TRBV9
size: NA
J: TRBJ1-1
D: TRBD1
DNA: TGTGCCAGCAGCGTAATTAACAGGGGGTCTGAAGCTTTCTTT
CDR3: CASSVINRGSEAFF

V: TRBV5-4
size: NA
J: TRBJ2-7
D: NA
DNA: TGTGCCAGCAGCCTCGAGCTGTCCCCCTCCTACGAGCAGTACTTC
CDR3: CASSLELSPSYEQYF

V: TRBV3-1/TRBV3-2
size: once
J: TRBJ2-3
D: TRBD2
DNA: TGTGCCAGCAGCCAATCCCCTGGGGGGGGTACGCAGTATTTT
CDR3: CASSQSPGGGTQYF

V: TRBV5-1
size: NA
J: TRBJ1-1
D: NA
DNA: TGCGCCAGCAGCCCGGTCTACAACACTGAAGCTTTCTTT
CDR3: CASSPVYNTEAFF

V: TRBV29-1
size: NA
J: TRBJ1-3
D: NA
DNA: TGCAGCGTTGCGGGGAATGGAAACACCATATATTTT
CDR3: CSVAGNGNTIYF

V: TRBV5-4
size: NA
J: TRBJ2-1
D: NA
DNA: TGTGCCAGCAGCTTCAACAATGAGCAGTTCTTC
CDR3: CASSFNNEQFF

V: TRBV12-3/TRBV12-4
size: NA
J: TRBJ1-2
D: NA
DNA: TGTGCCAGCAGTCGGAGCGGGGGATATGGCTACACCTTC
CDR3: CASSRSGGYGYTF